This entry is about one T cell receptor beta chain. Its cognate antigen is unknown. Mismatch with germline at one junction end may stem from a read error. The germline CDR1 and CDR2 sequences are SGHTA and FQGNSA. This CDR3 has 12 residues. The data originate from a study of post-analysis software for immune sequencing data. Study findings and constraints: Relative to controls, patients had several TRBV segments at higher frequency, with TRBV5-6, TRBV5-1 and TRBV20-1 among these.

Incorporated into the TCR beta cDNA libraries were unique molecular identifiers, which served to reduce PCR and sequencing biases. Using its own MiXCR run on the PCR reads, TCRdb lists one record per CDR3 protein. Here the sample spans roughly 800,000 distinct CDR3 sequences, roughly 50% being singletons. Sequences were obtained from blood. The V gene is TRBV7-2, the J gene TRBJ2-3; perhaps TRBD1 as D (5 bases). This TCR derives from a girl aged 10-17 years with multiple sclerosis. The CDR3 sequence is CASSLEAGPQYF. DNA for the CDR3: TGTGCCAGCAGCTTAGAAGCAGGGCCCCAGTATTTC.